This TCR beta chain was retrieved from a study of blood T cells in healthy people across ages. Next came a second PCR, run for about 6 to 12 cycles, which used a sample-barcoded 5' primer along with a J-beta primer mix. A minimum of 2.5 million CDR3-containing paired-end reads was obtained for each sample. TCRdb independently ran MiXCR on the 5' RACE reads; one entry per CDR3 protein. The sample records about 1.4 million distinct CDR3 sequences, 45% to 70% being singletons. Comment on this clonotype: Its target is unknown.

Notes on the study in general: Older age coincided with a roughly linear decline in TCR beta diversity per million T cells. Greater diversity and more naive CD4+ cells were seen in long-lived donors than in aged donors.

The study recruited healthy Caucasian donors from Russia who were aged roughly 6 to 95. V dropped 1 base and J dropped 0 bases, with 19 bases sitting between them. The CDR3 contains 19 residues. Germline V gene sequence: CDR1 SEHNR, CDR2 FQNEAQ (reference sequence). The clonotype originates from a man younger than 30 in good health. V usage is TRBV7-9 and J usage is TRBJ2-1; tentatively, D is TRBD2 (6 bases). Sequencing input: blood. In nucleotides, the CDR3 is TGTGCCAGCAGCTTAGGGCGGGACCTAGGCCTAAGCTCCTACAATGAGCAGTTCTTC. Protein product: CASSLGRDLGLSSYNEQFF.